This TCR beta chain emerged from a study of T cell responses to AZD1222 COVID-19 vaccine. This clone was counted between two and nine times. CDR3 length equals 13 residues. V was pared by 6 bases and J by 7 bases, with 16 bases between. The germline gives CDR1 SGHAT, CDR2 FQNNGV. The table came from immunoSEQ multiplex PCR; TCRdb's copy has only in-frame clones and leaves some out. The sample holds roughly 58,000 clones; about 91% are singletons and the top ten take roughly 6%. The chain joins TRBV11-2 to TRBJ2-7; D is ambiguous. Sequencing was performed on peripheral blood, taken 28 days after the second AZD1222 dose. The sequence was collected from an adult who received the AZD1222 COVID-19 vaccine. CDR3 region: CASSLSRTWEQYF. The DNA of the CDR3 is TGTGCCAGCAGTTTATCGAGGACGTGGGAGCAGTACTTC.